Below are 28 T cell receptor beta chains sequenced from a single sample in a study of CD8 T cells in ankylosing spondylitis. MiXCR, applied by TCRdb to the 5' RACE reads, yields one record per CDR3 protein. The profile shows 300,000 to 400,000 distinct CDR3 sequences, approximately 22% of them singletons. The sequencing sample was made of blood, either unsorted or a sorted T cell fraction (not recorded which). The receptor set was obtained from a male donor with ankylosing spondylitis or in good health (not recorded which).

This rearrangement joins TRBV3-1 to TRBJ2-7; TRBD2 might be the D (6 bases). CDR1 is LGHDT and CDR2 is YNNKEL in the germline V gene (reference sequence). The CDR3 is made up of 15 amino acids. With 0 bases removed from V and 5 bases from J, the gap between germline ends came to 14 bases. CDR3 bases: TGTGCCAGCAGCCAAGATTTTTCGGAGGGAGACGAGCAGTACTTC. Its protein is CASSQDFSEGDEQYF.

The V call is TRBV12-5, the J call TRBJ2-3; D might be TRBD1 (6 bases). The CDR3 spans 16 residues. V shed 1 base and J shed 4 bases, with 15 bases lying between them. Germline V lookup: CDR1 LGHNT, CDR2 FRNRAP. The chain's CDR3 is CASGLGADSFPDTQYF. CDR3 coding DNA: TGTGCTAGTGGTTTGGGTGCGGACAGTTTTCCAGATACGCAGTATTTT.

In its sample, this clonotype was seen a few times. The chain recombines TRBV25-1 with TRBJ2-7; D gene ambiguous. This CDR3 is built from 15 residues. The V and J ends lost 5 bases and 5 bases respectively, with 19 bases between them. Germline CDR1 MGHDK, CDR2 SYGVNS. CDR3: CASSPRFSVRNEQYF. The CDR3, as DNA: TGTGCCAGCAGTCCCCGCTTTTCGGTGCGAAACGAGCAGTACTTC.

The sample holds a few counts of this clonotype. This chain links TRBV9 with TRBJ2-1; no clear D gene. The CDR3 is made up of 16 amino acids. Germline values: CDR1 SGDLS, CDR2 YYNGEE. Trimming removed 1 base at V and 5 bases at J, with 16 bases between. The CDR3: CASSVNPQTRNNEQFF. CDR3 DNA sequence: TGTGCCAGCAGCGTAAACCCCCAGACACGAAACAATGAGCAGTTCTTC.

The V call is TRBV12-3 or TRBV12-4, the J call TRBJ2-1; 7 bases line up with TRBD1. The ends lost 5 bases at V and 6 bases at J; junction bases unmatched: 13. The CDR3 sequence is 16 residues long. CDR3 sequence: CASSRQGPFARNEQFF. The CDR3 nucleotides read TGTGCCAGCAGTCGACAGGGCCCCTTCGCCCGCAATGAGCAGTTCTTC.

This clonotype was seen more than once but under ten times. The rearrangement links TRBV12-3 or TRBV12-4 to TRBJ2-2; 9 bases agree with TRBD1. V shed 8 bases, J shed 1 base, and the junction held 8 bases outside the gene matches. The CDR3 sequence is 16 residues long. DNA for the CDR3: TGTGCCAGCCAGACCAGGGACAGGGAGAACACCGGGGAGCTGTTTTTT. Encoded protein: CASQTRDRENTGELFF.

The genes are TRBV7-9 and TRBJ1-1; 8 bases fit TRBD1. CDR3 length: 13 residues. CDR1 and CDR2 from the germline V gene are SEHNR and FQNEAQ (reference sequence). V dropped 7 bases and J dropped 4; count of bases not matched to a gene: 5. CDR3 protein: CASNFDRGTEAFF. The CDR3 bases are TGTGCCAGCAACTTCGACAGGGGCACTGAAGCTTTCTTT. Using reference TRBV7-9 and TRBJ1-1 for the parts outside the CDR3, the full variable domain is DTGVSQNPRHKITKRGQNVTFRCDPISEHNRLYWYRQTLGQGPEFLTYFQNEAQLEKSRLLSDRFSAERPKGSFSTLEIQRTEQGDSAMYLCASNFDRGTEAFFGQGTRLTVV.

CDR3 coding DNA: TGCGCCAGCAGCCCCGGACAGGGGGACTACAATGAGCAGTTCTTC. It yields the protein CASSPGQGDYNEQFF. The chain carries TRBV4-1 and TRBJ2-1; 10 nucleotides agree with TRBD1. Looked up from germline, CDR1 is MGHRA and CDR2 is YSYEKL. This CDR3 is built from 15 residues. V lost 4 bases to trimming and J lost 3 bases; unmatched junction nucleotides: 3.

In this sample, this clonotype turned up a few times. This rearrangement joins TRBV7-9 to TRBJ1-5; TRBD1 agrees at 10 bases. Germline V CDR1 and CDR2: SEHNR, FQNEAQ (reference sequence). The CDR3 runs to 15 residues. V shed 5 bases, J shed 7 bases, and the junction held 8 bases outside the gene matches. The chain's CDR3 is CASSLHGTGDQPQHF. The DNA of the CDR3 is TGTGCCAGCAGCCTCCATGGGACAGGGGACCAGCCCCAGCATTTT.

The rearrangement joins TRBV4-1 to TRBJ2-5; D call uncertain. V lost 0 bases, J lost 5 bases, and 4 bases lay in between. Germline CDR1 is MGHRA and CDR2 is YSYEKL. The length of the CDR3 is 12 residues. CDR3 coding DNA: TGCGCCAGCAGCCAAGATTACGAGACCCAGTACTTC. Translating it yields CASSQDYETQYF.

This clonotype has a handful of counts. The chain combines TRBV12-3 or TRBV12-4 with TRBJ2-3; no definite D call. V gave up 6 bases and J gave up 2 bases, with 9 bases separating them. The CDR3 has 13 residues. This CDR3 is CASRTPITDTQYF. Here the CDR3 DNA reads TGTGCCAGCAGGACACCCATCACAGATACGCAGTATTTT.

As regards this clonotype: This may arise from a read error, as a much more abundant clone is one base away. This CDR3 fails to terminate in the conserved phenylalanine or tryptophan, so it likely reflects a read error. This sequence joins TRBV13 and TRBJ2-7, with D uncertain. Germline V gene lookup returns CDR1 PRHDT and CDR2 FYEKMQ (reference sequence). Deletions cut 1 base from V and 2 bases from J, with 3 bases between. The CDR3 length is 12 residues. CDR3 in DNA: TGTGCCAGCAGCTTAGTCCCCTACGAGCAGTACTTA. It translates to CASSLVPYEQYL.

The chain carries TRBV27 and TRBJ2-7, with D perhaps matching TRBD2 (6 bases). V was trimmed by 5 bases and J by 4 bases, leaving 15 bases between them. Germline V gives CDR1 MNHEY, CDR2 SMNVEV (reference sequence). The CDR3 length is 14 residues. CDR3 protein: CASSQTGLSYEQYF. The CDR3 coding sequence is TGTGCCAGCAGTCAGACGGGACTGAGTTACGAGCAGTACTTC.

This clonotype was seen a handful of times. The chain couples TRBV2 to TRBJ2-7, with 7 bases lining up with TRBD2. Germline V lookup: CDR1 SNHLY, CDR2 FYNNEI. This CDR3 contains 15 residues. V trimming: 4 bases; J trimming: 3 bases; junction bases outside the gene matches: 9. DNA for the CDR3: TGTGCCAGCAGTGTGCCGGAACCGGGGGGCTACGAGCAGTACTTC. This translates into CASSVPEPGGYEQYF. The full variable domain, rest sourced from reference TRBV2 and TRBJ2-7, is EPEVTQTPSHQVTQMGQEVILRCVPISNHLYFYWYRQILGQKVEFLVSFYNNEISEKSEIFDDQFSVERPDGSNFTLKIRSTKLEDSAMYFCASSVPEPGGYEQYFGPGTRLTVT.

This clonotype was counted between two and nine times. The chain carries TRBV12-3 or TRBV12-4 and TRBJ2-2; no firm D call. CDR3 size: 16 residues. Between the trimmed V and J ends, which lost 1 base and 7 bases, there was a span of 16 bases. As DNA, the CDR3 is TGTGCCAGCAGTTTAGTGAATTCCAGGCGGTTCGGGGAGCTGTTTTTT. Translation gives CASSLVNSRRFGELFF.

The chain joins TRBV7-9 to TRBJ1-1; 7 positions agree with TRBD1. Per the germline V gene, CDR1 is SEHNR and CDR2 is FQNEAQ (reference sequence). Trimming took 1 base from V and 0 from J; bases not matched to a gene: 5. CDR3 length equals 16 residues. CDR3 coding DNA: TGTGCCAGCAGCTTAGATGGGACAGACATGAACACTGAAGCTTTCTTT. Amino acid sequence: CASSLDGTDMNTEAFF.

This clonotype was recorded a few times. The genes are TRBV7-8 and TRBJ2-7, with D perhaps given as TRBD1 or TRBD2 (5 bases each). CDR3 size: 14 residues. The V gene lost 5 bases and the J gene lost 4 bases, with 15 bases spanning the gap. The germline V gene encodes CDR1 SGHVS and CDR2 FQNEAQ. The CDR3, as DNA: TGTGCCAGCAGCCCCCGGGACCAATTTTACGAGCAGTACTTC. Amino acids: CASSPRDQFYEQYF.

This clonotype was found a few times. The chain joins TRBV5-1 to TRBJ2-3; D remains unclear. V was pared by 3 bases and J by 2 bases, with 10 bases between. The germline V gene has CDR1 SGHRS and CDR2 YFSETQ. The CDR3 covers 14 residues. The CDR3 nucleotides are TGCGCCAGCAGCTCCGAGCGCCTCACAGATACGCAGTATTTT. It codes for CASSSERLTDTQYF.

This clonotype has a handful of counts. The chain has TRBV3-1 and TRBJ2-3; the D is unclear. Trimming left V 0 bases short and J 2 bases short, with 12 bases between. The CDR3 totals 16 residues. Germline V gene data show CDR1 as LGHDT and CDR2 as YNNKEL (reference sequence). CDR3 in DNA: TGTGCCAGCAGCCAAGATCTAGGGTTATCCACAGATACGCAGTATTTT. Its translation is CASSQDLGLSTDTQYF.

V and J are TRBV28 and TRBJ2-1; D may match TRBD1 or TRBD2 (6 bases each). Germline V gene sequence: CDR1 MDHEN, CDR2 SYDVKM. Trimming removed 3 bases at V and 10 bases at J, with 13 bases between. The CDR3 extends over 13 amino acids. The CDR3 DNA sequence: TGTGCCAGCAGTTTGGGGGCTAGCGTGGAGCAGTTCTTC. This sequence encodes CASSLGASVEQFF.

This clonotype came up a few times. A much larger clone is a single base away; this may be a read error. The CDR3 spells CASSSDTEAFF. The CDR3 DNA follows: TGTGCCAGCAGCTCGGACACTGAAGCTTTCTTT. This chain connects TRBV5-6 to TRBJ1-1, with D unclear. The V gene lost 3 bases and the J gene lost 3 bases, with 3 bases spanning the gap. Germline CDR1 and CDR2: SGHDT and YYEEEE. This CDR3 has 11 residues.

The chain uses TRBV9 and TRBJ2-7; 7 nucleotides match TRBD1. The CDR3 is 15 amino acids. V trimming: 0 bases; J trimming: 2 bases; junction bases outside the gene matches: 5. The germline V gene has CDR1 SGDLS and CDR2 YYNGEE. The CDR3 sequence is CASSVGTGQPYEQYF. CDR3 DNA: TGTGCCAGCAGCGTAGGGACAGGTCAGCCCTACGAGCAGTACTTC.

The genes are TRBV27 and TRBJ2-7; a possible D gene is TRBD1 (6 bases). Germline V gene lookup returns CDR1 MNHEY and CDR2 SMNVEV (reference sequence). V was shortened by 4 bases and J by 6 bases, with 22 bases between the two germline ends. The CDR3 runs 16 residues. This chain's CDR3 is CASSSPQQGPLFEQYF. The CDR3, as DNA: TGTGCCAGCAGTTCCCCGCAACAGGGCCCTCTTTTCGAGCAGTACTTC.

The CDR3, as DNA: TGTGCCAGCAGCTTAGGCCTTACGGGGTACAATGAGCAGTTCTTC. Protein sequence: CASSLGLTGYNEQFF. The chain recombines TRBV13 with TRBJ2-1; D might be TRBD2 (5 bases). This CDR3 has 15 amino acids. In germline, CDR1 is PRHDT, CDR2 FYEKMQ (reference sequence). V was cut by 0 bases and J by 4 bases, with 10 bases left in between.

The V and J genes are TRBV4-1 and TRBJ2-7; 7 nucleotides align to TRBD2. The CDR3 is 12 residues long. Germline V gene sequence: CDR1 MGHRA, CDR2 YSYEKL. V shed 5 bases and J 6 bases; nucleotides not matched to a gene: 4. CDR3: CASSSRTSEQYF. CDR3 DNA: TGCGCCAGCAGCTCGCGGACTAGCGAGCAGTACTTC.

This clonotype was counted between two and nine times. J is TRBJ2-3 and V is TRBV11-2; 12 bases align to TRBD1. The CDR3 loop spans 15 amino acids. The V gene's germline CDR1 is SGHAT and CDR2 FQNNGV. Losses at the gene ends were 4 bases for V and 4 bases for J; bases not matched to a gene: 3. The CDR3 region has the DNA TGTGCCAGCAGCTGGGGGACAGGGGGCGCAGATACGCAGTATTTT. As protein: CASSWGTGGADTQYF.

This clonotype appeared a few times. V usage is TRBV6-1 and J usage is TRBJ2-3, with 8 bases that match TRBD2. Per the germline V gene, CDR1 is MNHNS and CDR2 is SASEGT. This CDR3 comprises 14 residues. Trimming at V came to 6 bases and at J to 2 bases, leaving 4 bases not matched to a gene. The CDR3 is CASSGGAPTDTQYF. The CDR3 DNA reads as TGTGCCAGCAGCGGGGGGGCACCCACAGATACGCAGTATTTT.

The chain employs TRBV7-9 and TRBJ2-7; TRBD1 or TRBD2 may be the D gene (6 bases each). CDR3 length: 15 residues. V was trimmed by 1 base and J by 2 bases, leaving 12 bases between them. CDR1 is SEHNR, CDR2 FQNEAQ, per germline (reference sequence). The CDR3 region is CASSLGGAPTYEQYF. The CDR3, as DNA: TGTGCCAGCAGCTTAGGGGGGGCCCCAACCTACGAGCAGTACTTC.